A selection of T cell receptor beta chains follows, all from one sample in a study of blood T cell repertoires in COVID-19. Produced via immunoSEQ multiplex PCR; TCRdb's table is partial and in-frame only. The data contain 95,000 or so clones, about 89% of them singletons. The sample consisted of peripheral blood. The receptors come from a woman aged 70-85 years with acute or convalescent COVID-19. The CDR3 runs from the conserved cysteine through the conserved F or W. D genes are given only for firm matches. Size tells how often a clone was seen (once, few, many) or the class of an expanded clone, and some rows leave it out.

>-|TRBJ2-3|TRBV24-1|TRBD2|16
CATSSMGGGSTDTQYF
TGTGCCACCAGTTCTATGGGGGGGGGTAGCACAGATACGCAGTATTTT
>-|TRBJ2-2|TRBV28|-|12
CASSLDAVELFF
TGTGCCAGCAGTTTGGATGCGGTAGAGCTGTTTTTT
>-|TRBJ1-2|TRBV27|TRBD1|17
CASSPRMTQGGNYGYTF
TGTGCCAGCAGCCCGCGGATGACACAGGGGGGGAACTATGGCTACACCTTC
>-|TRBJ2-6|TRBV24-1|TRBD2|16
CATSEGGGPQSNVLTF
TGTGCCACCAGTGAGGGGGGGGGACCTCAGAGCAACGTCCTGACTTTC
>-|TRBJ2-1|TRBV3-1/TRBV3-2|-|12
CASSPRSNSLVF
TGTGCCAGCAGCCCTAGGTCTAACTCCCTGGTCTTC
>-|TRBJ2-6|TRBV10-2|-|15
CASGRDNSGANVLTF
TGCGCCAGTGGCCGGGACAACTCTGGGGCCAACGTCCTGACTTTC
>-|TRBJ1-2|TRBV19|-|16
CASSIDSTRANYGYTF
TGTGCCAGTAGTATAGATTCGACGAGGGCTAACTATGGCTACACCTTC
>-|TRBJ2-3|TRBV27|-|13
CASSLVAQDTQYF
TGTGCCAGCAGTTTAGTAGCTCAAGATACGCAGTATTTT
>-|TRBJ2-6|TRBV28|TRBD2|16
CASSFRGGSGANVLTF
TGTGCCAGCAGTTTTCGGGGGGGCTCTGGGGCCAACGTCCTGACTTTC
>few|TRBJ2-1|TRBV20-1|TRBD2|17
CSASSGTSGSFSDEQFF
TGCAGTGCTAGTTCCGGGACTAGCGGGAGTTTTAGCGATGAGCAGTTCTTC
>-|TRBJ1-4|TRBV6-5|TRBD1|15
CASSRQTGKDEKLFF
TGTGCTAGCAGTAGGCAGACAGGGAAGGATGAAAAACTGTTTTTT
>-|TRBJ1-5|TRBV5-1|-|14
CASSLAGVNQPQHF
TGCGCCAGCAGCTTGGCAGGGGTCAATCAGCCCCAGCATTTT
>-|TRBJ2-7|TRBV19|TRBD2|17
CASSIAVGLAVSYEQYF
TGTGCCAGTAGTATCGCAGTCGGACTAGCGGTCTCCTACGAGCAGTACTTC
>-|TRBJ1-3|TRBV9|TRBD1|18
CASSGTDRSRSQGNTIYF
TGTGCCAGCAGCGGAACGGACAGGAGCCGATCTCAGGGAAACACCATATATTTT
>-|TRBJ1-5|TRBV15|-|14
CATSRDLGGQPQHF
TGTGCCACCAGCAGAGATCTAGGGGGTCAGCCCCAGCATTTT
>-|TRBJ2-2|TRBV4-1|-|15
CASSQEASSGGELFF
TGCGCCAGCAGCCAAGAGGCTAGCAGTGGCGGGGAGCTGTTTTTT
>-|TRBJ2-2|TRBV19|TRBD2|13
CASSGRVTGELFF
TGTGCCAGTAGCGGGAGGGTCACCGGGGAGCTGTTTTTT
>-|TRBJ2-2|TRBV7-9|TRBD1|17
CASSSAGTGASTGELFF
TGTGCCAGCAGCTCAGCGGGGACAGGGGCATCGACCGGGGAGCTGTTTTTT
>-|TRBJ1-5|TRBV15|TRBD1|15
CATSRGTRGNQPQHF
TGTGCCACCAGCAGGGGTACCAGGGGGAATCAGCCCCAGCATTTT
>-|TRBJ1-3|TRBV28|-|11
CASISGNTIYF
TGTGCCAGCATTTCGGGAAACACCATATATTTT
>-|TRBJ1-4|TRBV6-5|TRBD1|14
CASRPGQGREKLFF
TGTGCCAGCAGACCCGGACAGGGCCGAGAAAAACTGTTTTTT
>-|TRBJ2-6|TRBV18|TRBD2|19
CASSLVVAGGPSGANVLTF
TGTGCCAGCTCATTGGTCGTAGCGGGAGGGCCATCTGGGGCCAACGTCCTGACTTTC
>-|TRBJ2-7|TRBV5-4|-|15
CASSSSSDRLYEQYF
TGTGCCAGCAGCTCGAGCTCCGACAGACTCTACGAGCAGTACTTC
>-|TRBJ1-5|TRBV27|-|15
CASSPRQVSGQPQHF
TGTGCCAGCAGTCCCAGACAGGTATCTGGTCAGCCCCAGCATTTT
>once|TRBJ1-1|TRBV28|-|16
CASSSSSRGANTEAFF
TGTGCCAGCAGTTCTTCATCCAGGGGAGCGAACACTGAAGCTTTCTTT
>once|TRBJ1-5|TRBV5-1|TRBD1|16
CASSLGPDRAYQPQHF
TGCGCCAGCAGCCTCGGGCCGGACAGGGCGTACCAGCCCCAGCATTTT
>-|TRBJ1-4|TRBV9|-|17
CASSERPGQGSNEKLFF
TGTGCCAGCAGCGAGAGGCCAGGGCAGGGGTCTAATGAAAAACTGTTTTTT
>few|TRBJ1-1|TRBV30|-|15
CAWMGRGSGTTEAFF
TGTGCCTGGATGGGGCGGGGTTCAGGGACCACTGAAGCTTTCTTT
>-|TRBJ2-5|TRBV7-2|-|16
CASSLNPLAVQETQYF
TGTGCCAGCAGCTTAAATCCCCTAGCCGTCCAAGAGACCCAGTACTTC
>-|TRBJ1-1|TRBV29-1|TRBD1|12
CSAYGQGVTAFF
TGCAGCGCTTACGGACAGGGGGTCACAGCTTTCTTT
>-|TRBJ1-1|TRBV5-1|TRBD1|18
CASSSPGQGTFMNTEAFF
TGCGCCAGCAGCTCCCCCGGACAGGGGACGTTCATGAACACTGAAGCTTTCTTT
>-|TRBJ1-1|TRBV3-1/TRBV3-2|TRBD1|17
CASTPTTKTGMNTEAFF
TGTGCCAGCACCCCTACTACTAAGACAGGGATGAACACTGAAGCTTTCTTT
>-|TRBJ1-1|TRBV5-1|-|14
CASSFGRENTEAFF
TGCGCCAGCAGCTTCGGGAGGGAGAACACTGAAGCTTTCTTT
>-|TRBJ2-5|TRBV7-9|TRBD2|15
CASSSQAGEGETQYF
TGTGCCAGCAGCTCCCAAGCGGGGGAGGGAGAGACCCAGTACTTC
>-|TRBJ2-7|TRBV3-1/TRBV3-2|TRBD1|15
CASSQEQGALYEQYF
TGTGCCAGCAGCCAAGAACAGGGGGCCCTCTACGAGCAGTACTTC
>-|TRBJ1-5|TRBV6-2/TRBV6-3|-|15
CASSYPGARGQPQHF
TGTGCCAGCAGTTACCCAGGGGCCCGAGGGCAGCCCCAGCATTTT
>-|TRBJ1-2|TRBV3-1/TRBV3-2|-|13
CASSQAGNYGYTF
TGTGCCAGCAGCCAAGCAGGGAACTATGGCTACACCTTC
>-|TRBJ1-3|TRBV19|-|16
CASRTFAPHSGNTIYF
TGTGCCAGCCGGACTTTCGCCCCTCACTCTGGAAACACCATATATTTT
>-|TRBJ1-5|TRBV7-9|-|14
CASSFDGVAQPQHF
TGTGCCAGCAGCTTCGACGGGGTGGCTCAGCCCCAGCATTTT
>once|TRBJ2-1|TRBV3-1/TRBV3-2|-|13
CASSQVISGEQFF
TGTGCCAGCAGCCAAGTTATATCGGGGGAGCAGTTCTTC
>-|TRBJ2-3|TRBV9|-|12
CASSVAVDTQYF
TGTGCCAGCAGCGTAGCTGTAGATACGCAGTATTTT